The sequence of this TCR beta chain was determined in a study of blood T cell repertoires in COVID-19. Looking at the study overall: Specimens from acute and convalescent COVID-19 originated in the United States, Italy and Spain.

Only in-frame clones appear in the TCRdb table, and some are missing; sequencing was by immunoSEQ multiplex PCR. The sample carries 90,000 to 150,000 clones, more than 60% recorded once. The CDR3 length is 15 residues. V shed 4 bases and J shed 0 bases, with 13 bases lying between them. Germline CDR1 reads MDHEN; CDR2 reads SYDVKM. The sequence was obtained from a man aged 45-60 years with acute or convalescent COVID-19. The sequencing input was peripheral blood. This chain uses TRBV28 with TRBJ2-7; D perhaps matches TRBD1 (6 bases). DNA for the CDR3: TGTGCCAGCAGTTCCCTCGACAGGAACTCCTACGAGCAGTACTTC. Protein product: CASSSLDRNSYEQYF.